Listed below are T cell receptor beta chains from one sample, sequenced in a study of OX40 agonist ivuxolimab in advanced cancers. The assay was immunoSEQ multiplex PCR, and TCRdb's table has in-frame clones only and misses some. The repertoire holds about 66,000 clones, with about 90% as singletons. The sequencing used CD4+ or CD8+ T cells sorted from blood, collected in a trial of the OX40 agonist ivuxolimab. Receptors were obtained from an adult with an advanced solid tumor such as melanoma, head and neck, liver or kidney cancer. Both conserved end residues are part of each CDR3. Each record gives: V gene, D gene, CDR3 length, J gene, clone size, CDR3 DNA, CDR3 protein. A D gene is named only where the DNA matches it firmly. Only part of the rows carry a size: once, few, many, or a class if the clone is expanded.

v_call: TRBV5-8
d_call: NA
cdr3_length: 15
j_call: TRBJ1-1
clone_size: NA
cdr3_nt: TGTGCCAGCAGCTTAGGTCAGGGAATGAACACTGAAGCTTTCTTT
cdr3_aa: CASSLGQGMNTEAFF

v_call: TRBV18
d_call: TRBD1
cdr3_length: 14
j_call: TRBJ1-2
clone_size: NA
cdr3_nt: TGTGCCAGCTCACCCACAGGGGCGACACATGGCTACACCTTC
cdr3_aa: CASSPTGATHGYTF

v_call: TRBV9
d_call: NA
cdr3_length: 15
j_call: TRBJ1-3
clone_size: NA
cdr3_nt: TGTGCCAGCAGCCTTCTGGGGGGCGCTGGAAACACCATATATTTT
cdr3_aa: CASSLLGGAGNTIYF

v_call: TRBV27
d_call: NA
cdr3_length: 13
j_call: TRBJ1-2
clone_size: once
cdr3_nt: TGTGCCAGCAGGAAAGACCGCTACTATGGCTACACCTTC
cdr3_aa: CASRKDRYYGYTF

v_call: TRBV5-6
d_call: NA
cdr3_length: 17
j_call: TRBJ1-3
clone_size: NA
cdr3_nt: TGTGCCAGCAGCTTTGGCCAGACAAAGTACTCTGGAAACACCATATATTTT
cdr3_aa: CASSFGQTKYSGNTIYF

v_call: TRBV4-2
d_call: TRBD2
cdr3_length: 17
j_call: TRBJ2-1
clone_size: NA
cdr3_nt: TGTGCCAGCAGCCAAGCCCAAGGGACTAGCGCTTACAATGAGCAGTTCTTC
cdr3_aa: CASSQAQGTSAYNEQFF

v_call: TRBV4-2
d_call: TRBD2
cdr3_length: 18
j_call: TRBJ2-5
clone_size: once
cdr3_nt: TGTGCCAGCAGCCAAGAGGGAATCGGGGGGGCCTCCCAAGAGACCCAGTACTTC
cdr3_aa: CASSQEGIGGASQETQYF

v_call: TRBV27
d_call: TRBD2
cdr3_length: 20
j_call: TRBJ2-1
clone_size: few
cdr3_nt: TGTGCCAGCAGGGCTTCACGGACTAGCGGGGGGGGGAGCTCCTACAATGAGCAGTTCTTC
cdr3_aa: CASRASRTSGGGSSYNEQFF

v_call: TRBV9
d_call: TRBD1
cdr3_length: 17
j_call: TRBJ1-4
clone_size: NA
cdr3_nt: TGTGCCAGCAGCGCTTCAGGGGGCCTGGCAACTAATGAAAAACTGTTTTTT
cdr3_aa: CASSASGGLATNEKLFF

v_call: TRBV11-2
d_call: NA
cdr3_length: 13
j_call: TRBJ1-5
clone_size: NA
cdr3_nt: TGTGCCAGCAGCTTAACTCAATATCAGCCCCAGCATTTT
cdr3_aa: CASSLTQYQPQHF

v_call: TRBV7-2
d_call: TRBD2
cdr3_length: 14
j_call: TRBJ2-5
clone_size: NA
cdr3_nt: TGTGCCAGCAGCTTCCGGGGGGTGGGAGAGACCCAGTACTTC
cdr3_aa: CASSFRGVGETQYF

v_call: TRBV28
d_call: NA
cdr3_length: 17
j_call: TRBJ2-3
clone_size: NA
cdr3_nt: TGTGCCAGCAGTAGGGGCTCCCAAGCGGTGCCCACAGATACGCAGTATTTT
cdr3_aa: CASSRGSQAVPTDTQYF

v_call: TRBV7-9
d_call: NA
cdr3_length: 14
j_call: TRBJ1-1
clone_size: NA
cdr3_nt: TGTGCCAGCAGCTTAAGTCAGGAAAACACTGAAGCTTTCTTT
cdr3_aa: CASSLSQENTEAFF

v_call: TRBV10-1
d_call: NA
cdr3_length: 15
j_call: TRBJ1-1
clone_size: NA
cdr3_nt: TGCGCCAGCAGTCCACCTTGGAGAGGCAACACTGAAGCTTTCTTT
cdr3_aa: CASSPPWRGNTEAFF

v_call: TRBV28
d_call: TRBD1
cdr3_length: 17
j_call: TRBJ1-5
clone_size: NA
cdr3_nt: TGTGCCAGCAGTTCGGGACAGAAAGTATATAGCAATCAGCCCCAGCATTTT
cdr3_aa: CASSSGQKVYSNQPQHF

v_call: TRBV5-1
d_call: TRBD2
cdr3_length: 15
j_call: TRBJ2-7
clone_size: once
cdr3_nt: TGCGCCAGCAGCGGGACCGGGACTAGCGGGAGCGAGCAGTACTTC
cdr3_aa: CASSGTGTSGSEQYF

v_call: TRBV2
d_call: NA
cdr3_length: 15
j_call: TRBJ2-7
clone_size: NA
cdr3_nt: TGTGCCAGCAGTGCTCTCCGGGACTCAGCATTTGTTCAGTACTTC
cdr3_aa: CASSALRDSAFVQYF